The 31 T cell receptor beta chains presented below share a single source sample, sequenced in a study of technical replicates of blood from a handful of donors. TCRdb's table, derived via immunoSEQ multiplex PCR, lists solely in-frame clones and lacks some. Among 95,000 or so clones listed, roughly 96% were seen once. The sample taken for sequencing was T cells isolated from PBMCs. These receptors were collected from a human donor in good health.

The CDR3 DNA reads TGCGCCAGCAGCTCTGGACTAGCGGGAGCTTCAGATACGCAGTATTTT. Translation: CASSSGLAGASDTQYF. The V call is TRBV5-1, the J call TRBJ2-3, with TRBD2 identical over 13 bases. Per germline, CDR1 SGHRS and CDR2 YFSETQ. CDR3 size: 16 residues. J gave up 4 bases and V 3 bases, and 5 bases lay outside the gene matches.

The chain recombines TRBV6-5 with TRBJ2-3; 7 bases align to TRBD2. This CDR3 spans 14 amino acids. Germline lookup yields CDR1 MNHEY and CDR2 SVGAGI. The CDR3 nucleotides read TGTGTTGTAGCGGTGCGGGGAGGGGCAGATACGCAGTATTTT. Amino acid sequence: CVVAVRGGADTQYF.

The chain links TRBV12-5 to TRBJ2-7; a possible D gene is TRBD1 (6 bases). CDR3 length equals 13 residues. Per the germline V gene, CDR1 is LGHNT and CDR2 is FRNRAP. Trimming removed 7 bases at V and 6 bases at J, with 16 bases between. CDR3 DNA sequence: TGTGCTAGTGCAGGCCAGGGGACCGGCGAGCAGTACTTC. It encodes CASAGQGTGEQYF.

The chain couples TRBV1 to TRBJ1-5; the listed D gene, TRBD1, was not tested against the DNA. TRBV1 is classified as a pseudogene. This CDR3 spans 14 amino acids. In DNA form, the CDR3 reads TGCACCAGCGGCCGGGGACACCGACATCAGCCCCAGCATTTT. Encoded protein: CTSGRGHRHQPQHF.

The chain links TRBV29-1 to TRBJ2-3; TRBD2 might be the D (6 bases). CDR1 is SQVTM, CDR2 ANQGSEA, per germline. Trimming pared 1 base from V and 8 bases from J, leaving 7 bases between. The CDR3 extends over 11 amino acids. Written as DNA, the CDR3 is TGCAGCGTTGAAGTGGGGGGTACGCAGTATTTT. This encodes CSVEVGGTQYF.

This clone was recorded once. One end of the junction does not line up with germline, which may come from a read error. The V and J genes are TRBV9 and TRBJ1-2; TRBD1 agrees at 7 bases. The CDR3 totals 14 residues. CDR1 and CDR2 (germline): SGDLS, YYNGEE. The CDR3 here is CASSEETGLYVYTF. As DNA, the CDR3 is TGTGCCAGCAGCGAGGAGACAGGGTTGTATGTCTACACCTTC. Using reference TRBV9 and TRBJ1-2 for the parts outside the CDR3, the full variable domain is DSGVTQTPKHLITATGQRVTLRCSPRSGDLSVYWYQQSLDQGLQFLIQYYNGEERAKGNILERFSAQQFPDLHSELNLSSLELGDSALYFCASSEETGLYVYTFGSGTRLTVV.

The rearrangement links TRBV19 to TRBJ2-2; TRBD2 matches 12 bases. V lost 7 bases to trimming and J lost 5 bases; unmatched junction nucleotides: 2. This CDR3 is 14 amino acids long. The germline V gene encodes CDR1 LNHDA and CDR2 SQIVND (reference sequence). The CDR3 region is CASTTSGSTGELFF. CDR3 DNA sequence: TGTGCCAGTACGACTAGCGGGAGTACCGGGGAGCTGTTTTTT.

This rearrangement joins TRBV9 to TRBJ2-1, with 7 bases aligning to TRBD2. The J segment lost 9 bases and the V segment lost 0 bases, leaving 9 bases of the junction unmatched. This CDR3 region has 15 residues. Germline CDR1 and CDR2: SGDLS and YYNGEE. CDR3 residues: CASSVGGSNAGEQFF. The CDR3 DNA is TGTGCCAGCAGCGTAGGCGGGAGTAACGCGGGTGAGCAGTTCTTC.

This clone was observed a single time. This chain connects TRBV7-2 to TRBJ2-5; 7 nucleotides line up with TRBD1. The V gene end was trimmed by 6 bases and the J gene end by 4 bases; junction bases not matched to a gene: 5. CDR1 and CDR2 from the germline V gene are SGHTA and FQGNSA. The CDR3 covers 13 residues. CDR3 sequence (DNA): TGTGCCAGCAGTAGACAGGGCGCAGAGACCCAGTACTTC. This encodes CASSRQGAETQYF.

The chain has TRBV15 and TRBJ1-2, with D perhaps TRBD1 (5 bases). Germline CDR1 reads LNHNV; CDR2 reads YYDKDF (reference sequence). The CDR3 loop spans 17 amino acids. V lost 2 bases and J lost 0, with 16 bases in between. Here the CDR3 reads CATSRFLFREANYGYTF. The CDR3 coding sequence is TGTGCCACCAGCAGATTCCTTTTCAGGGAGGCTAACTATGGCTACACCTTC.

The chain couples TRBV5-6 to TRBJ2-7, with 7 bases that match TRBD1. V shed 7 bases and J 0 bases; nucleotides not matched to a gene: 22. Germline-derived CDR1 and CDR2 are SGHDT and YYEEEE. The CDR3 has 19 residues. The CDR3 reads CASASLKGQSGGFSYEQYF. CDR3 coding DNA: TGTGCCAGCGCCTCCCTAAAGGGACAGTCGGGTGGGTTCTCCTACGAGCAGTACTTC. Complete variable domain (other parts from reference TRBV5-6 and TRBJ2-7): DAGVTQSPTHLIKTRGQQVTLRCSPKSGHDTVSWYQQALGQGPQFIFQYYEEEERQRGNFPDRFSGHQFPNYSSELNVNALLLGDSALYLCASASLKGQSGGFSYEQYFGPGTRLTVT.

This chain uses TRBV27 with TRBJ1-1; tentative D call: TRBD1 (6 bases). Trimming left V 8 bases short and J 1 base short, with 8 bases between. The CDR3 runs to 12 residues. CDR1 is MNHEY, CDR2 SMNVEV, per germline (reference sequence). The CDR3 is CASRRGNTEAFF. The CDR3, as DNA: TGTGCCAGCCGCAGGGGGAACACTGAAGCTTTCTTT.

This chain links TRBV9 with TRBJ2-3; TRBD2 matches 7 bases. CDR1 SGDLS and CDR2 YYNGEE come from the germline V gene. Trimming cost V 0 bases and J 4 bases; bases outside gene matches: 11. CDR3 size: 17 residues. CDR3 sequence reads: CASSVEARAGVADTQYF. As DNA, the CDR3 is TGTGCCAGCAGCGTAGAAGCCAGGGCGGGAGTGGCAGATACGCAGTATTTT.

This rearrangement joins TRBV7-2 to TRBJ2-3; 11 bases are a match to TRBD2. There are 15 residues in the CDR3. CDR1 SGHTA and CDR2 FQGNSA come from the germline V gene. V shed 6 bases and J 3 bases; nucleotides not matched to a gene: 5. CDR3 DNA sequence: TGTGCCAGCAGTCGCGGACTAGCGGGTACAGATACGCAGTATTTT. As protein: CASSRGLAGTDTQYF.

The rearrangement links TRBV18 to TRBJ2-3; D is ambiguous. V lost 2 bases to trimming and J lost 6 bases, with 9 bases between them. This CDR3 spans 13 amino acids. Germline V gene data show CDR1 as KGHSH and CDR2 as LQKENI. This CDR3 is CASSPGLMDTQYF. CDR3 sequence (DNA): TGTGCCAGCTCACCAGGCCTTATGGATACGCAGTATTTT.

This clone was detected only once. The chain joins TRBV4-2 to TRBJ1-2, with D unclear. CDR1 and CDR2 from the germline V gene are LGHNA and YNFKEQ. The CDR3 sequence is 14 residues long. V was pared by 0 bases and J by 4 bases, with 9 bases between. Here the CDR3 DNA reads TGTGCCAGCAGCCAAGATCAAATTAGCTATGGCTACACCTTC. Translated: CASSQDQISYGYTF.

With respect to this clone: Distinct nucleotide sequences in the sample also encode this CDR3. The rearrangement joins TRBV7-9 to TRBJ1-1, with no clear D. This CDR3 comprises 11 residues. Germline CDR1 reads SEHNR; CDR2 reads FQNEAQ (reference sequence). The V gene lost 1 base and the J gene lost 7 bases, with 4 bases spanning the gap. The CDR3 reads CASSLGGEAFF. CDR3 in DNA: TGTGCCAGCAGCTTAGGAGGTGAAGCTTTCTTT.

The chain combines TRBV7-2 with TRBJ2-1; 7 bases map to TRBD2. Germline V gene sequence: CDR1 SGHTA, CDR2 FQGNSA. After removal of 4 bases from V and 4 bases from J, the junction contained 16 bases not matched to a gene. The CDR3 has 18 amino acids. CDR3 amino acids: CASSSSRRVVAGYNEQFF. The CDR3, as DNA: TGTGCCAGCAGCTCCTCCCGACGGGTGGTAGCGGGTTACAATGAGCAGTTCTTC.

The chain uses TRBV11-2 and TRBJ1-3; D gene unclear. This CDR3 region has 13 residues. Germline CDR1 reads SGHAT; CDR2 reads FQNNGV. Trimming stripped 2 bases from V and 1 base from J, with 3 bases between. The CDR3 here is CASSLQSGNTIYF. The DNA for the CDR3 is TGTGCCAGCAGCTTACAATCTGGAAACACCATATATTTT. Full variable domain (missing parts from reference TRBV11-2 and TRBJ1-3): EAGVAQSPRYKIIEKRQSVAFWCNPISGHATLYWYQQILGQGPKLLIQFQNNGVVDDSQLPKDRFSAERLKGVDSTLKIQPAKLEDSAVYLCASSLQSGNTIYFGEGSWLTVV.

This clone appeared once. The chain combines TRBV7-2 with TRBJ1-2; 7 nucleotides match TRBD1. Germline V lookup: CDR1 SGHTA, CDR2 FQGNSA. V dropped 1 base and J dropped 4; count of bases not matched to a gene: 15. The CDR3 extends over 18 amino acids. CDR3 sequence: CASSLEALSRGRGYGYTF. As DNA, the CDR3 is TGTGCCAGCAGCTTAGAAGCCCTTTCTAGGGGGCGAGGCTATGGCTACACCTTC.

This rearrangement joins TRBV18 to TRBJ1-2; no firm D call. The V end lost 0 bases, the J end lost 2 bases, and 7 bases lay between the germline ends. The CDR3 is 14 amino acids. The germline CDR1 and CDR2 sequences are KGHSH and LQKENI. The CDR3 nucleotides read TGTGCCAGCTCACCACCTCGACAAAACTATGGCTACACCTTC. Its protein product is CASSPPRQNYGYTF.

This chain joins TRBV6-5 and TRBJ2-7; 11 bases are shared with TRBD1. Germline values: CDR1 MNHEY, CDR2 SVGAGI. V trimming: 2 bases; J trimming: 3 bases; junction bases outside the gene matches: 3. CDR3 length: 15 residues. The CDR3 coding sequence is TGTGCCAGCAGTTACGCCGGGACAGGGGGCTACGAGCAGTACTTC. Translating gives CASSYAGTGGYEQYF.

The chain has TRBV19 and TRBJ2-3; 13 nucleotides line up with TRBD2. CDR1 is LNHDA and CDR2 is SQIVND in the germline V gene (reference sequence). Trimming cost V 5 bases and J 3 bases; bases outside gene matches: 8. CDR3 length: 17 amino acids. CDR3 bases: TGTGCCAGTAGTCAGAGGACTAGCGGGAGTTATACAGATACGCAGTATTTT. Protein product: CASSQRTSGSYTDTQYF.

The chain has TRBV7-9 and TRBJ1-3, with 9 bases aligning to TRBD1. Germline CDR1 reads SEHNR; CDR2 reads FQNEAQ (reference sequence). The V and J ends lost 2 bases and 2 bases, in that order; junction bases with no gene match: 4. The CDR3 length is 16 residues. CDR3 protein: CASSLPDRGAGNTIYF. The CDR3 coding sequence is TGTGCCAGCAGCTTACCCGACAGGGGGGCTGGAAACACCATATATTTT. Based on the CDR3 plus reference TRBV7-9 and TRBJ1-3, the full variable domain is DTGVSQNPRHKITKRGQNVTFRCDPISEHNRLYWYRQTLGQGPEFLTYFQNEAQLEKSRLLSDRFSAERPKGSFSTLEIQRTEQGDSAMYLCASSLPDRGAGNTIYFGEGSWLTVV.

The V call is TRBV5-4, the J call TRBJ1-2, with D maybe TRBD1 (5 bases). The ends were cut back, 4 bases at V and 2 bases at J, with 9 bases in the middle. CDR1 and CDR2 (germline): SGHNT, YYREEE (reference sequence). The CDR3 has 13 amino acids. The CDR3 reads CASSRGQNYGYTF. In DNA, the CDR3 is TGTGCCAGCAGCCGTGGACAAAACTATGGCTACACCTTC.

The rearrangement links TRBV29-1 to TRBJ1-2; a possible D gene is TRBD1 (5 bases). Germline CDR1 is SQVTM and CDR2 is ANQGSEA. This CDR3 region has 15 residues. The germline V and J ends were trimmed by 0 bases and 0 bases, with 11 bases remaining between them. CDR3 DNA sequence: TGCAGCGTTGAAGAAGGAGGGGTTCCTAACTATGGCTACACCTTC. Its translation is CSVEEGGVPNYGYTF.

This chain joins TRBV27 and TRBJ2-3, with TRBD1 identical over 8 bases. Germline-derived CDR1 and CDR2 are MNHEY and SMNVEV (reference sequence). J lost 5 bases, V lost 0 bases, and 10 bases had no gene match. This CDR3 region has 17 residues. Here the CDR3 DNA reads TGTGCCAGCAGTTTATCGTCGGAGACAGGGGATAAAGATACGCAGTATTTT. Encoded protein: CASSLSSETGDKDTQYF.

V gene TRBV9 combines with J gene TRBJ2-3; 10 bases line up with TRBD1. This CDR3 is built from 13 residues. J lost 1 base, V lost 7 bases, and 0 bases had no gene match. Germline V gives CDR1 SGDLS, CDR2 YYNGEE. The CDR3 nucleotides read TGTGCCAGCGGGACAGGGGGCACAGATACGCAGTATTTT. Translating gives CASGTGGTDTQYF. The complete variable domain, with remaining parts taken from reference TRBV9 and TRBJ2-3, reads DSGVTQTPKHLITATGQRVTLRCSPRSGDLSVYWYQQSLDQGLQFLIQYYNGEERAKGNILERFSAQQFPDLHSELNLSSLELGDSALYFCASGTGGTDTQYFGPGTRLTVL.

This chain connects TRBV5-5 to TRBJ2-5; the match to TRBD2 covers 11 bases. CDR3 length: 15 amino acids. Per the germline V gene, CDR1 is SGHKS and CDR2 is YYEKEE (reference sequence). V gave up 2 bases and J gave up 4 bases; unmatched junction bases: 4. This CDR3 reads CASSFGLAGGETQYF. The CDR3 coding sequence is TGTGCCAGCAGCTTTGGTCTAGCGGGAGGAGAGACCCAGTACTTC.

This rearrangement joins TRBV5-1 to TRBJ2-3; 7 nucleotides line up with TRBD1. The length of the CDR3 is 15 residues. The trim removed 0 bases at V and 5 bases at J, leaving 6 bases unmatched. Germline CDR1 SGHRS, CDR2 YFSETQ. CDR3 sequence: CASSLGTGIRDTQYF. In DNA, the CDR3 is TGCGCCAGCAGCTTGGGGACAGGTATAAGAGATACGCAGTATTTT.

The chain carries TRBV6-6 and TRBJ2-5; no reliable D call. Germline CDR1 and CDR2: MNHNY and SVGAGI (reference sequence). The V end was cut by 6 bases, the J end by 5 bases, with 13 bases between. CDR3 length: 13 amino acids. The CDR3 here is CASRPGAMETQYF. The CDR3 DNA reads TGTGCCAGCAGACCCGGAGCGATGGAGACCCAGTACTTC.